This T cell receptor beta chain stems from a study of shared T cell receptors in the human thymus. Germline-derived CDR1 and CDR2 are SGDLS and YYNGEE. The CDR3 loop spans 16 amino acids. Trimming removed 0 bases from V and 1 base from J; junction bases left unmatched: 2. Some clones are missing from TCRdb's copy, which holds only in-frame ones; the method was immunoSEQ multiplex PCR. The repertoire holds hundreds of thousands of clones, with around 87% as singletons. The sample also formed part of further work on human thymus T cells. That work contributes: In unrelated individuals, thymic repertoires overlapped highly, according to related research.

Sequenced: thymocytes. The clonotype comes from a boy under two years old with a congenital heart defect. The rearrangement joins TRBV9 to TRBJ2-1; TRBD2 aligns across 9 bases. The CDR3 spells CASSVVSGRSYNEQFF. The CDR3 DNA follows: TGTGCCAGCAGCGTAGTGAGCGGGAGGTCCTACAATGAGCAGTTCTTC.